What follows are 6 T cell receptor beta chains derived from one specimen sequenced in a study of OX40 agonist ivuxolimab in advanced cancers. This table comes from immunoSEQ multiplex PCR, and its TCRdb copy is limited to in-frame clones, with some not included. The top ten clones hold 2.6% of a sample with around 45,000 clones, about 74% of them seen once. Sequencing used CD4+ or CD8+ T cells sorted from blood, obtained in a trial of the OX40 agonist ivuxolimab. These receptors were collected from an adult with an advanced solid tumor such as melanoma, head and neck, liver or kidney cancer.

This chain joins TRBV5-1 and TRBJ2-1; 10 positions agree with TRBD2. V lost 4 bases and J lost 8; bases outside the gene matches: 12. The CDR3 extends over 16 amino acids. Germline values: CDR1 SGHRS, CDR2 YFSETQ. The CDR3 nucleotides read TGCGCCAGCAGCCTCTCTGTTGACGGACTAGCGGATGAGCAGTTCTTC. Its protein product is CASSLSVDGLADEQFF.

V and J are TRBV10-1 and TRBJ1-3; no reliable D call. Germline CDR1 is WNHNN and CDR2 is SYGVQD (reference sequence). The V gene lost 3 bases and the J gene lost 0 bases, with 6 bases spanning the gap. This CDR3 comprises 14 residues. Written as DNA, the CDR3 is TGCGCCAGCAGTGAATCGGACTCTGGAAACACCATATATTTT. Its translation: CASSESDSGNTIYF.

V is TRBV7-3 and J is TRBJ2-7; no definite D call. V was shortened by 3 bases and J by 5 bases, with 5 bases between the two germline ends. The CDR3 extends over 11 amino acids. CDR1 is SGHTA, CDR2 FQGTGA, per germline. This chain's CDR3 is CASSFQNEQYF. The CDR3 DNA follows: TGTGCCAGCAGCTTCCAAAACGAGCAGTACTTC.

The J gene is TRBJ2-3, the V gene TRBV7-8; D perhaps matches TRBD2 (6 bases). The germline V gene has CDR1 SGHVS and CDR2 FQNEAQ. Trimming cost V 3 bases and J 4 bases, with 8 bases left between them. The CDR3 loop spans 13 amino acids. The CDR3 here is CASSFWGADTQYF. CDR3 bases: TGTGCCAGCAGCTTTTGGGGGGCAGATACGCAGTATTTT.

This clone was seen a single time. CDR3 nucleotide sequence: TGTGCCAGCAGACGTAGCGGGAGTGGCTACGAGCAGTACTTC. It encodes CASRRSGSGYEQYF. This chain joins TRBV2 and TRBJ2-7; 9 nucleotides align to TRBD2. Germline lookup yields CDR1 SNHLY and CDR2 FYNNEI. V lost 6 bases to trimming and J lost 3 bases; unmatched junction nucleotides: 6. This CDR3 has 14 residues.

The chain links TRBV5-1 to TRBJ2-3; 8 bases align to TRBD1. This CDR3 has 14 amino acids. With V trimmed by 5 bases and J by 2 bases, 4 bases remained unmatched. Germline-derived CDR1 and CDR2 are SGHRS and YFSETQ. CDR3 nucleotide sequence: TGCGCCAGCAGGCAGGGGGCCCACACAGATACGCAGTATTTT. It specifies CASRQGAHTDTQYF.